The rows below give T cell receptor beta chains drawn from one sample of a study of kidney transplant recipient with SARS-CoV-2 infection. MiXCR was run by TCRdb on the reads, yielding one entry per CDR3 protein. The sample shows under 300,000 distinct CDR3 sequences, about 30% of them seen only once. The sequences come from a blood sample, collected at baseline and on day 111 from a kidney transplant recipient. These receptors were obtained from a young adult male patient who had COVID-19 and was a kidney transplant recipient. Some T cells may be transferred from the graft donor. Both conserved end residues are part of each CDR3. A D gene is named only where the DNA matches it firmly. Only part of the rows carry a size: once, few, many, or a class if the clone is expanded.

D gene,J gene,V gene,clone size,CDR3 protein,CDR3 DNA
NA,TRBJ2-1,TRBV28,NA,CASSFEPASTYNEQFF,TGTGCCAGCAGTTTCGAGCCGGCCTCTACCTACAATGAGCAGTTCTTC
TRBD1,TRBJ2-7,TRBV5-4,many,CASSRSGTGTYEQYF,TGTGCCAGCAGCAGATCCGGGACAGGGACCTACGAGCAGTACTTC
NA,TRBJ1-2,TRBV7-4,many,CASSIVDSARKTYGYTF,TGTGCCAGCAGCATCGTTGATTCAGCTCGAAAGACCTATGGCTACACCTTC
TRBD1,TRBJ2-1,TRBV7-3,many,CASSPGQGGGEQFF,TGTGCCAGCAGCCCAGGACAGGGGGGCGGTGAGCAGTTCTTC
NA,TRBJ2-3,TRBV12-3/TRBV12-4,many,CASSLGRTDTQYF,TGTGCCAGCAGTTTGGGCAGGACAGATACGCAGTATTTT
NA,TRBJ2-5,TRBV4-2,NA,CASSPQGGDYQETQYF,TGTGCCAGCAGCCCCCAGGGGGGGGACTACCAAGAGACCCAGTACTTC
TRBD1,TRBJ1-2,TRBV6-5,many,CASSEWDRESYGYTF,TGTGCCAGCAGTGAGTGGGACAGGGAATCTTATGGCTACACCTTC
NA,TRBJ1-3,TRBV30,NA,CAWSLVGNTTYF,TGTGCCTGGAGTTTAGTTGGAAACACCACATATTTC
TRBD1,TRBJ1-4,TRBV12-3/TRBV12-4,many,CASRGTATNEKLFF,TGTGCCAGCAGAGGGACAGCAACTAATGAAAAACTGTTTTTT
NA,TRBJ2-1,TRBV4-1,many,CASSQDPTDNEQFF,TGCGCCAGCAGCCAAGACCCTACGGACAATGAGCAGTTCTTC
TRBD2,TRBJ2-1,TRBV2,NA,CASSGASSGVYNEQFF,TGTGCCAGCAGTGGAGCGTCGAGCGGGGTTTACAATGAGCAGTTCTTC
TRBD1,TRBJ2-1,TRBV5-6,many,CASSVPQGYNEQFF,TGTGCCAGCAGCGTCCCACAGGGGTACAATGAGCAGTTCTTC
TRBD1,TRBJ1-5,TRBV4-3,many,CASSQDRGFNQPQHF,TGCGCCAGCAGCCAGGACAGGGGTTTCAATCAGCCCCAGCATTTT
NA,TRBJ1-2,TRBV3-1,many,CASSCVVTLRKTYGYTF,TGTGCCAGCAGCTGCGTTGTCACCCTTCGAAAGACCTATGGCTACACCTTC
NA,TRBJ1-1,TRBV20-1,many,CSAGGHANTEAFF,TGCAGTGCTGGGGGACATGCGAACACTGAAGCTTTCTTT
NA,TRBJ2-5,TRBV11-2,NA,CASSLMREPHRVRETQYF,TGTGCCAGCAGCTTGATGCGAGAGCCCCACAGGGTGAGAGAGACCCAGTACTTC
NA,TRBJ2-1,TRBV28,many,CASSLLGLGSYNEQFF,TGTGCCAGCAGTTTGTTGGGCTTGGGGTCCTACAATGAGCAGTTCTTC
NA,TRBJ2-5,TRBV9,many,CASSADSGGGETQYF,TGTGCCAGCAGCGCGGACTCAGGGGGGGGGGAGACCCAGTACTTC
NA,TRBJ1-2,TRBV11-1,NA,CASSPCGKAGKTYGHTF,TGTGCCAGCAGCCCATGCGGTAAGGCTGGAAAGACCTATGGCCACACCTTC
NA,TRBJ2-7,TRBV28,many,CASSFVDYEQYF,TGTGCCAGCAGTTTCGTGGACTACGAGCAGTACTTC
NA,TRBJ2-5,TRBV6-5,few,CASSRDRLRQETQYF,TGTGCCAGCAGCCGAGACAGACTTCGGCAAGAGACCCAGTACTTC
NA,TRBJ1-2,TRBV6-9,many,CASSGDEPYGKTYGYTF,TGTGCCAGCAGTGGGGATGAGCCTTACGGAAAGACCTATGGCTACACCTTC
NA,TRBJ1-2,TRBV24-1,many,CATSQRYSTRKTYGYTF,TGTGCCACCAGTCAAAGATATAGTACCAGAAAGACCTATGGCTACACCTTC
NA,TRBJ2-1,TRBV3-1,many,CASSQGSGSYNEQFF,TGTGCCAGCAGCCAAGGGAGTGGCTCCTACAATGAGCAGTTCTTC
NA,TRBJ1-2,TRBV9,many,CASRSTYSRKTYGYTF,TGTGCCAGCCGGTCCACGTACTCAAGAAAGACCTATGGCTACACCTTC
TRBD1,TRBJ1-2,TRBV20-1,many,CSARDDNRGKYGYTF,TGCAGTGCTAGAGATGACAACAGGGGTAAATATGGCTACACCTTC
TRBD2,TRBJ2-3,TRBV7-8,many,CASSLSLAGGLGTDTQYF,TGTGCCAGCAGCTTAAGCCTAGCGGGAGGTTTAGGCACAGATACGCAGTATTTT
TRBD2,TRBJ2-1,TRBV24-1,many,CATSDKLAGGNNEQFF,TGTGCCACCAGTGACAAGTTAGCGGGGGGAAACAATGAGCAGTTCTTC
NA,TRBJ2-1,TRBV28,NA,CASSAPTGGARNEQFF,TGTGCCAGCAGTGCCCCGACTGGGGGGGCGCGGAATGAGCAGTTCTTC
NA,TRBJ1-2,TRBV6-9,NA,CASSSFLPYGKTCGYTF,TGTGCCAGCAGTTCGTTCTTGCCTTACGGAAAGACCTGTGGCTACACCTTC
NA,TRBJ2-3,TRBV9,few,CASSTSGYSTDTQYF,TGTGCCAGCAGCACTTCCGGGTATAGCACAGATACGCAGTATTTT
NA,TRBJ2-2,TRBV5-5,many,CASSTLRFPEPLTGELFF,TGTGCCAGCAGCACCCTACGATTCCCTGAACCACTCACCGGGGAGCTGTTTTTT
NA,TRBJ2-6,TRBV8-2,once,CGMSARMTQSRANVLTF,TGTGGCATGTCAGCCAGGATGACACAAAGTCGGGCCAACGTCCTGACTTTC
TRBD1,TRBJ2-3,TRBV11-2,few,CASSLALGSVTGGHPTDTQYF,TGTGCCAGCAGCTTAGCTCTCGGGTCCGTGACAGGGGGCCACCCCACAGATACGCAGTATTTT
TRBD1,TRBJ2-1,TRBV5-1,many,CASSTGTGLYEQFF,TGCGCCAGCTCGACCGGGACAGGGTTGTATGAGCAGTTCTTC
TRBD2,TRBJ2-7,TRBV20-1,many,CSALITSGRYEQYF,TGCAGTGCTCTAATCACTAGCGGGAGGTACGAGCAGTACTTC
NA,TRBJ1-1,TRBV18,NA,CASSPGSEMNTEAFF,TGTGCCAGCTCACCAGGGTCCGAGATGAACACTGAAGCTTTCTTT
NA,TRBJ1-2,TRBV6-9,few,CASSTDVPYGKTYGYTF,TGTGCCAGCAGTACTGACGTGCCTTACGGAAAGACCTATGGCTACACCTTC
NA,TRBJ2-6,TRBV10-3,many,CAISEYGDSGANVLTF,TGTGCCATCAGTGAGTACGGAGACTCTGGGGCCAACGTCCTGACTTTC
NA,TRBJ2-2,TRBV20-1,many,CSAPGTSNTGELFF,TGCAGTGCTCCCGGGACTTCGAACACCGGGGAGCTGTTTTTT
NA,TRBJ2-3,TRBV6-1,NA,CASSPLPRADAQYF,TGTGCCAGCAGTCCTCTTCCCCGGGCAGATGCGCAGTATTTT
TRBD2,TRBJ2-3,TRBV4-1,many,CASRGLGLAGENTDTQYF,TGCGCCAGCAGGGGCTTAGGACTAGCGGGAGAGAACACAGATACGCAGTATTTT
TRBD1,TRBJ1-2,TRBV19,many,CASRNRTGAVAWSYTF,TGTGCCAGCCGAAATCGGACAGGGGCAGTGGCCTGGAGCTACACCTTC
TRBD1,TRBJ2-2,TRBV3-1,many,CASSQEDRAGELFF,TGTGCCAGCAGCCAAGAAGACAGGGCCGGGGAGCTGTTTTTT
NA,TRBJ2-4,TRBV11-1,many,CASTPGGLAKNIQYF,TGTGCCAGCACCCCAGGGGGACTTGCCAAAAACATTCAGTACTTC
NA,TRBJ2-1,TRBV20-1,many,CSARAAGDSYNEQFF,TGCAGTGCTAGAGCGGCAGGGGACTCCTACAATGAGCAGTTCTTC
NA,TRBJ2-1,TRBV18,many,CASSPRGTYNEQFF,TGTGCCAGCTCACCCAGGGGCACCTACAATGAGCAGTTCTTC
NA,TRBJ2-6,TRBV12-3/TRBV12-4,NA,CASSLANALTF,TGTGCCAGCAGTTTAGCCAACGCCCTGACTTTC
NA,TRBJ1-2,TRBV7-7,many,CASSPKLKCRKTYGYTF,TGTGCCAGCAGCCCAAAACTTAAGTGCCGAAAGACCTATGGCTACACCTTC
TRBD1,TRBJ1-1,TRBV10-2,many,CASNEGAANTEAFF,TGCGCCAGCAACGAGGGGGCAGCGAACACTGAAGCTTTCTTT
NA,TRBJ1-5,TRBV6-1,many,CASSEGDTPNQPQHF,TGTGCCAGCAGTGAAGGGGACACGCCCAATCAGCCCCAGCATTTT
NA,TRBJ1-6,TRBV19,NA,CASSKQGDSPPHF,TGTGCCAGTAGTAAACAGGGAGATTCACCCCCCCACTTT
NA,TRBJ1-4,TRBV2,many,CASAGLLNEKLFF,TGTGCCAGTGCCGGACTATTAAATGAAAAACTGTTTTTT
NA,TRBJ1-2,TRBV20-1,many,CSAVDTLFRKTYGYTF,TGCAGTGCTGTTGATACGCTGTTTCGAAAGACCTATGGCTACACCTTC
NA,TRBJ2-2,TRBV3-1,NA,CASSVAIPISGLTGELFF,TGTGCCAGCAGCGTAGCGATTCCCATTTCAGGCTTGACCGGGGAGCTGTTTTTT
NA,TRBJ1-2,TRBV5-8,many,CASSLYHPRKTYGYTF,TGTGCCAGCAGTCTATATCATCCACGAAAGACCTATGGCTACACCTTC
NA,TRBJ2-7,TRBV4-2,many,CASSQVRRVSYEQYF,TGTGCCAGCAGCCAAGTTAGGCGCGTCTCCTACGAGCAGTACTTC
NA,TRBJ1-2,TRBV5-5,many,CASKTSVSRKTYGYTF,TGTGCCAGCAAGACATCTGTCTCGCGAAAGACCTATGGCTACACCTTC